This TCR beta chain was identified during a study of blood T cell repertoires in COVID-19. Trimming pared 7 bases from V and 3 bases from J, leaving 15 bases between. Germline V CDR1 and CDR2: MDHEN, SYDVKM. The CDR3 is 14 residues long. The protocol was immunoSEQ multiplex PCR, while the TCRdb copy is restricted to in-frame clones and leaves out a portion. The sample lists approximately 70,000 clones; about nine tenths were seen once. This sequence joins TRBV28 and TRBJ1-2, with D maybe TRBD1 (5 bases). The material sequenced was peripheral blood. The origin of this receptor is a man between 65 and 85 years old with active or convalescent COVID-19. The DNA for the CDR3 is TGTGCCAGCACCCCCCGGGGGAGGCACTATGGCTACACCTTC. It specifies CASTPRGRHYGYTF.